These 30 T cell receptor beta chains share one sample of origin, sequenced in a study of vaccination and CD4 T cells after COVID-19. Sequencing of cultured CD4+ T cell DNA used the Oncomine TCR Beta short-read assay. TCRdb independently ran MiXCR on the PCR reads; one entry per CDR3 protein. This sample carries about 15,000 distinct CDR3 sequences, approximately 50% of them seen once, and the ten largest clones take under 15%. Regarding time point: late sampling 161 to 241 days after vaccination in a few convalescent patients. Noted treatment: approximately 10-day PBMC culture with coronavirus spike peptide pools or control peptides (ViraFEST assay). No cognate antigen is known for these TCRs. The sequencing used CD4+ T cells from blood, cultured in vitro, collected about 7 months after SARS-CoV-2 vaccination. The receptors here all came from a human donor who had recovered from COVID-19.

This chain joins TRBV5-4 and TRBJ1-2; D unresolved. The CDR3 has 13 residues. From germline, CDR1 is SGHNT and CDR2 YYREEE (reference sequence). The V and J ends lost 1 base and 4 bases respectively, with 8 bases between them. This chain's CDR3 is CASSLSAFYGYTF. The CDR3 nucleotides read TGTGCCAGCAGCTTGTCGGCGTTCTATGGCTACACCTTC.

This clonotype was counted a few times. The chain employs TRBV20-1 and TRBJ2-3, with D tentatively TRBD1 (6 bases). Deletions cut 7 bases from V and 2 bases from J, with 13 bases between. Germline-derived CDR1 and CDR2 are DFQATT and SNEGSKA (reference sequence). This CDR3 contains 13 residues. The CDR3 sequence is CSGGLAVTDTQYF. The CDR3 region has the DNA TGCAGTGGGGGGCTAGCAGTCACAGATACGCAGTATTTT.

The chain joins TRBV10-3 to TRBJ2-5; 15 bases match TRBD2. CDR1 ENHRY and CDR2 SYGVKD come from the germline V gene. The CDR3 is 22 amino acids. Trimming removed 0 bases from V and 1 base from J; junction bases left unmatched: 15. CDR3 sequence: CAISESHYGLAGGRRSQETQYF. In nucleotides, the CDR3 is TGTGCCATCAGTGAGTCCCACTACGGACTAGCGGGGGGGCGCCGTAGCCAAGAGACCCAGTACTTC.

The chain carries TRBV27 and TRBJ2-7; either TRBD1 or TRBD2 may supply D (6 bases each). The length of the CDR3 is 15 residues. Trimming shortened V by 6 bases and J by 2 bases, and 17 bases separated the two germline ends. The germline gives CDR1 MNHEY, CDR2 SMNVEV (reference sequence). The CDR3 protein is CASSLTGRMPYEQYF. In nucleotides, the CDR3 is TGTGCCAGCAGCTTAACAGGGAGGATGCCCTACGAGCAGTACTTC.

This sequence joins TRBV7-8 and TRBJ1-1; D possibly corresponds to TRBD1 (6 bases). V lost 5 bases and J lost 2, with 15 bases in between. CDR1 and CDR2 (germline): SGHVS, FQNEAQ. The CDR3 runs to 15 residues. CDR3 sequence: CASSPEGQYNTEAFF. CDR3 in DNA: TGTGCCAGCAGCCCAGAAGGACAGTACAACACTGAAGCTTTCTTT.

This clonotype was observed a few times. This chain links TRBV19 with TRBJ1-1; D is unclear. Trimming left V 7 bases short and J 0 bases short, with 9 bases between. The CDR3 has 13 residues. Germline values: CDR1 LNHDA, CDR2 SQIVND (reference sequence). The CDR3 protein is CASTPRVNTEAFF. The CDR3 DNA follows: TGTGCCAGTACTCCCCGCGTGAACACTGAAGCTTTCTTT.

J is TRBJ2-5 and V is TRBV14; D not certain. Germline-derived CDR1 and CDR2 are SGHDN and FVKESK. The CDR3 is 13 amino acids. V was cut by 4 bases and J by 0 bases, with 6 bases left in between. The CDR3 loop is CASSPLDQETQYF. DNA for the CDR3: TGTGCCAGCAGCCCGCTAGACCAAGAGACCCAGTACTTC.

This chain uses TRBV6-5 with TRBJ2-1, with D possibly being TRBD1 (6 bases). The CDR3 length is 17 residues. Germline V CDR1 and CDR2: MNHEY, SVGAGI. Between the trimmed V and J ends, which lost 7 bases and 7 bases, there was a span of 26 bases. CDR3 sequence: CASTQMYRGTRGNEQFF. The CDR3 region has the DNA TGTGCCAGCACCCAAATGTACCGAGGGACAAGAGGGAATGAGCAGTTCTTC.

The chain is built from TRBV7-2 and TRBJ2-7; 7 bases agree with TRBD2. The V and J ends lost 2 bases and 2 bases, in that order; junction bases with no gene match: 12. This CDR3 contains 17 residues. Germline V gene lookup returns CDR1 SGHTA and CDR2 FQGNSA. CDR3 amino acids: CASSLRMGGGVTYEQYF. The DNA for the CDR3 is TGTGCCAGCAGCTTACGGATGGGTGGGGGGGTTACCTACGAGCAGTACTTC.

The chain has TRBV6-4 and TRBJ2-1; D tentatively fits TRBD1 or TRBD2 (6 bases each). With 6 bases removed from V and 0 bases from J, the gap between germline ends came to 15 bases. Germline CDR1 is MRHNA and CDR2 is SNTAGT. This CDR3 contains 16 residues. CDR3 in amino acids: CASSRGPSVSYNEQFF. Here the CDR3 DNA reads TGTGCCAGCAGCCGGGGGCCTAGCGTCTCCTACAATGAGCAGTTCTTC.

This clonotype was counted a few times. The chain combines TRBV27 with TRBJ1-2; D remains unclear. Germline V gene lookup returns CDR1 MNHEY and CDR2 SMNVEV (reference sequence). The CDR3 length is 12 residues. V lost 11 bases to trimming and J lost 0 bases, with 10 bases between them. As DNA, the CDR3 is TGTGCCCGAAGGGATCCTAACTATGGCTACACCTTC. Protein product: CARRDPNYGYTF.

This clonotype is large within its sample. J is TRBJ2-5 and V is TRBV5-1; 8 bases align to TRBD1. Germline V lookup: CDR1 SGHRS, CDR2 YFSETQ. Unmatched junction bases numbered 8, after V lost 4 bases and J lost 9 bases. This CDR3 is 13 amino acids long. The DNA for the CDR3 is TGCGCCAGCAGCCCTCAGGACAGGGATGCCCAGTACTTC. Amino acid sequence: CASSPQDRDAQYF.

The chain joins TRBV20-1 to TRBJ2-7; 8 bases fit TRBD2. Germline V CDR1 and CDR2: DFQATT, SNEGSKA (reference sequence). The CDR3 covers 15 residues. The CDR3 loop is CSAGGAGDLYDEQYF. The CDR3 coding sequence is TGCAGCGCGGGGGGAGCGGGGGACCTCTATGACGAGCAGTACTTC.

The gene calls are TRBV6-2 or TRBV6-3 and TRBJ2-5; TRBD2 might be the D (5 bases). Germline assignment: CDR1 MNHEY and CDR2 SVGEGT. The CDR3 is 14 residues long. Trimming took off 2 bases at V and 2 bases at J, with 9 bases between the two ends. The CDR3 nucleotides are TGTGCCAGCAGTTACCTGACTACTCAAGAGACCCAGTACTTC. Translated, it gives CASSYLTTQETQYF.

This clonotype has just a few counts. The V call is TRBV2, the J call TRBJ1-2; no definite D call. The V gene's germline CDR1 is SNHLY and CDR2 FYNNEI. V was pared by 2 bases and J by 0 bases, with 4 bases between. This CDR3 has 13 amino acids. CDR3 sequence reads: CASSERANYGYTF. As DNA, the CDR3 is TGTGCCAGCAGTGAAAGAGCTAACTATGGCTACACCTTC. The variable domain in full, with the rest retrieved from reference TRBV2 and TRBJ1-2, is EPEVTQTPSHQVTQMGQEVILRCVPISNHLYFYWYRQILGQKVEFLVSFYNNEISEKSEIFDDQFSVERPDGSNFTLKIRSTKLEDSAMYFCASSERANYGYTFGSGTRLTVV.

The chain joins TRBV28 to TRBJ2-1, with a weak D call TRBD2 (5 bases). The CDR3 is 12 residues long. The V and J ends lost 6 bases and 15 bases respectively, with 18 bases between them. Germline loops: CDR1 MDHEN, CDR2 SYDVKM. The CDR3 sequence: CASSDLTRVGFF. The DNA of the CDR3 is TGTGCCAGCAGCGACCTAACTAGAGTAGGGTTCTTC.

This chain uses TRBV20-1 with TRBJ2-7; D might be TRBD1 or TRBD2, each matching 5 bases. Germline V gene data show CDR1 as DFQATT and CDR2 as SNEGSKA (reference sequence). Trimming took off 6 bases at V and 0 bases at J, with 18 bases between the two ends. This CDR3 has 15 residues. The CDR3 loop reads CSATLSGTDSYEQYF. As DNA, the CDR3 is TGCAGTGCAACACTCTCCGGGACGGACTCCTACGAGCAGTACTTC.

This clonotype was recorded a few times. V usage is TRBV7-2 and J usage is TRBJ2-1; 9 bases agree with TRBD2. The junction had 7 bases not matched to a gene; V was cut back by 5 bases and J by 2 bases. The CDR3 is 16 amino acids. Germline-derived CDR1 and CDR2 are SGHTA and FQGNSA. CDR3 region: CASSRRSGRTYNEQFF. Here the CDR3 DNA reads TGTGCCAGCAGCCGTCGGAGCGGGAGGACCTACAATGAGCAGTTCTTC.

A few counts support this clonotype. The rearrangement uses TRBV6-1 and TRBJ1-5; D unresolved. The germline V gene has CDR1 MNHNS and CDR2 SASEGT. Trimming removed 1 base from V and 0 bases from J, with 7 bases in between. The CDR3 is 15 residues long. Written as DNA, the CDR3 is TGTGCCAGCAGTGAAGAGGTGTATAGCAATCAGCCCCAGCATTTT. Protein sequence: CASSEEVYSNQPQHF.

The gene calls are TRBV20-1 and TRBJ2-3, with D perhaps matching TRBD2 (6 bases). Trimming shortened V by 5 bases and J by 3 bases, and 21 bases separated the two germline ends. The CDR3 covers 16 residues. Germline V gene data show CDR1 as DFQATT and CDR2 as SNEGSKA (reference sequence). CDR3 sequence reads: CSAGGGSTTGTDTQYF. CDR3 bases: TGCAGTGCTGGAGGAGGGTCTACGACGGGGACAGATACGCAGTATTTT.

This chain uses TRBV18 with TRBJ1-5; D not resolved. The germline V and J ends were trimmed by 2 bases and 5 bases, with 7 bases remaining between them. This CDR3 spans 13 amino acids. Germline loops: CDR1 KGHSH, CDR2 LQKENI. For the CDR3, the DNA is TGTGCCAGCTCACCATTTGCTGATCAGCCCCAGCATTTT. This sequence encodes CASSPFADQPQHF.

This clonotype showed up just a few times. V is TRBV7-9 and J is TRBJ1-5, with 7 bases lining up with TRBD1. Germline V gene sequence: CDR1 SEHNR, CDR2 FQNEAQ (reference sequence). The CDR3 is made up of 14 amino acids. V shed 4 bases, J shed 4 bases, and the junction held 4 bases outside the gene matches. The chain's CDR3 is CASSSQGGNQPQHF. The CDR3 coding sequence is TGTGCCAGCAGCTCTCAGGGGGGAAATCAGCCCCAGCATTTT.

The chain is built from TRBV20-1 and TRBJ2-7; the D gene is possibly TRBD2 (6 bases). The CDR3 sequence is 15 residues long. Trimming pared 0 bases from V and 7 bases from J, leaving 19 bases between. CDR1 and CDR2 (germline): DFQATT, SNEGSKA (reference sequence). This chain's CDR3 is CSARDLAGLAGEQYF. The CDR3, as DNA: TGCAGTGCTAGAGACCTGGCGGGGCTGGCTGGAGAGCAGTACTTC.

V and J are TRBV7-9 and TRBJ2-3, with 9 bases matching TRBD2. V trimming: 0 bases; J trimming: 5 bases; junction bases outside the gene matches: 0. The CDR3 covers 14 residues. Germline V gene sequence: CDR1 SEHNR, CDR2 FQNEAQ (reference sequence). CDR3 sequence reads: CASSLASGRDTQYF. The CDR3 DNA follows: TGTGCCAGCAGCTTAGCTAGCGGGAGAGATACGCAGTATTTT.

This chain connects TRBV20-1 to TRBJ2-1; D may be TRBD1 or TRBD2 (5 bases each). Germline CDR1 is DFQATT and CDR2 is SNEGSKA (reference sequence). The CDR3 runs 14 residues. V was shortened by 1 base and J by 3 bases, with 10 bases between the two germline ends. The chain's CDR3 is CSARGDSGYNEQFF. The CDR3 DNA reads as TGCAGTGCTAGAGGAGACAGCGGCTACAATGAGCAGTTCTTC.

J is TRBJ1-1 and V is TRBV6-5; maybe TRBD1 (5 bases). The germline V gene has CDR1 MNHEY and CDR2 SVGAGI. CDR3 length equals 12 residues. V lost 0 bases to trimming and J lost 10 bases, with 9 bases between them. CDR3 residues: CASSYSDGGAFF. The CDR3 DNA reads TGTGCCAGCAGTTACTCCGACGGGGGAGCTTTCTTT.

The rearrangement uses TRBV7-2 and TRBJ2-3; D might be TRBD1 or TRBD2, each matching 5 bases. CDR1 is SGHTA, CDR2 FQGNSA, per germline. Trimming pared 4 bases from V and 2 bases from J, leaving 10 bases between. The CDR3 totals 14 residues. This chain's CDR3 is CASSWDRYTDTQYF. The DNA of the CDR3 is TGTGCCAGCAGCTGGGACCGATACACAGATACGCAGTATTTT.

This clonotype is large. This chain uses TRBV7-2 with TRBJ1-5; no clear D gene. CDR1 is SGHTA, CDR2 FQGNSA, per germline. CDR3 size: 12 residues. V lost 5 bases to trimming and J lost 3 bases, with 5 bases between them. The CDR3 DNA reads as TGTGCCAGCAGCGTCCTCAATCAGCCCCAGCATTTT. It codes for CASSVLNQPQHF. The whole variable domain, filled in from reference TRBV7-2 and TRBJ1-5, reads GAGVSQSPSNKVTEKGKDVELRCDPISGHTALYWYRQSLGQGLEFLIYFQGNSAPDKSGLPSDRFSAERTGGSVSTLTIQRTQQEDSAVYLCASSVLNQPQHFGDGTRLSIL.

This rearrangement joins TRBV20-1 to TRBJ2-1, with 14 bases fitting TRBD2. J lost 8 bases, V lost 5 bases, and 8 bases had no gene match. This CDR3 has 15 residues. Germline V gene data show CDR1 as DFQATT and CDR2 as SNEGSKA (reference sequence). This chain's CDR3 is CSADIGLAGGDEQFF. DNA of the CDR3: TGCAGTGCTGATATCGGACTAGCGGGAGGAGATGAGCAGTTCTTC.

The chain carries TRBV7-9 and TRBJ1-2, with D unclear. This CDR3 region has 15 residues. CDR1 is SEHNR and CDR2 is FQNEAQ in the germline V gene (reference sequence). V was pared by 4 bases and J by 2 bases, with 14 bases between. The CDR3 DNA sequence: TGTGCCAGCAGCTCATCGCGTCCAATGAACTATGGCTACACCTTC. The encoded protein is CASSSSRPMNYGYTF.